This T cell receptor (beta chain) was identified during a study of PD-1 blockade in classical Hodgkin lymphoma. Trimming cost V 2 bases and J 3 bases, with 10 bases left between them. The CDR3 spans 14 residues. Germline V gene lookup returns CDR1 KGHSH and CDR2 LQKENI. The table came from immunoSEQ multiplex PCR; TCRdb's copy has only in-frame clones and leaves some out. The data hold some 96,000 clones, with 80% to 85% observed a single time. In the case of this clone: Its specificity is not known.

Study outcomes and limitations: When set against healthy donors, newly diagnosed patients were reported to show lower baseline TCR diversity. By C4D1, CD4+ diversity increased significantly, especially in complete responders.

Each and every patient relapsed after autologous stem cell transplantation, and patients got differing brentuximab vedotin exposure. Best responses included complete response and partial response; otherwise, the best response was progressive disease. The receptor was derived from a human donor with classical Hodgkin lymphoma. The chain combines TRBV18 with TRBJ1-1, with D possibly TRBD1 on 6 matching bases. Sequenced material: peripheral blood mononuclear cells (PBMCs), taken at baseline. CDR3 residues: CASSPTGFDTEAFF. The DNA of the CDR3 is TGTGCCAGCTCACCAACAGGGTTCGACACTGAAGCTTTCTTT.